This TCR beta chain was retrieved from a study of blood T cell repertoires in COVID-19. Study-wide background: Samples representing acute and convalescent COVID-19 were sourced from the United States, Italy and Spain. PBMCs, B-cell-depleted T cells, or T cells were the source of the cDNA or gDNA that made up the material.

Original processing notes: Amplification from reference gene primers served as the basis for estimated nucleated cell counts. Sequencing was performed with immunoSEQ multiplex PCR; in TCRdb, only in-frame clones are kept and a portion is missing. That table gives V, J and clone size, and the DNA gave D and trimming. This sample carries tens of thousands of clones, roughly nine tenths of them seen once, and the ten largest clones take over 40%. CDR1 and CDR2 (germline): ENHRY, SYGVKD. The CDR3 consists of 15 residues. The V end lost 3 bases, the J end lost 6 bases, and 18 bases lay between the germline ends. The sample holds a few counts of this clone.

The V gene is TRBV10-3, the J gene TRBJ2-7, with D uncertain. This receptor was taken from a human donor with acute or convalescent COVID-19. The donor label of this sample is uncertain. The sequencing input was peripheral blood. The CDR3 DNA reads TGTGCCATCAGTGATCAAGGCGGTTTCGCCCCCGAGCAGTACTTC. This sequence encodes CAISDQGGFAPEQYF.